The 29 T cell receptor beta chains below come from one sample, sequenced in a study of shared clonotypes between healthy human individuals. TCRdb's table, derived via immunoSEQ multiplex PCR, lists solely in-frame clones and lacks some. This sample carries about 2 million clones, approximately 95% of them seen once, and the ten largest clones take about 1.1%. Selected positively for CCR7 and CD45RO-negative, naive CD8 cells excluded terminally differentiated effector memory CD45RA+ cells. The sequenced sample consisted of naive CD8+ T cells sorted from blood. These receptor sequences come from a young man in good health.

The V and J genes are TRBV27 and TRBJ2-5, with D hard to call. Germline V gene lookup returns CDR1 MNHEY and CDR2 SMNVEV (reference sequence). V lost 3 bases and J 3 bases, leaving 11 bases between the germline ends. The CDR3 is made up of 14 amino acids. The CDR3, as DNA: TGTGCCAGCAGTTTGAGTAGCCCGGAAGAGACCCAGTACTTC. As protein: CASSLSSPEETQYF.

CDR3 sequence (DNA): TGTGCCAGTAGTATAAAAAAAGGGGCAGATGAAGCTTTCTTT. Translating it yields CASSIKKGADEAFF. The chain recombines TRBV19 with TRBJ1-1, with D possibly being TRBD1 (5 bases). V gave up 2 bases and J gave up 7 bases, with 14 bases separating them. Germline V gene data show CDR1 as LNHDA and CDR2 as SQIVND (reference sequence). The CDR3 loop spans 14 amino acids.

The CDR3 spells CAWSVRGQYFYGYTF. The CDR3 nucleotides are TGTGCCTGGAGTGTAAGGGGACAATATTTTTATGGCTACACCTTC. This chain connects TRBV30 to TRBJ1-2; D possibly corresponds to TRBD1 (6 bases). This CDR3 is 15 amino acids long. With 0 bases removed from V and 5 bases from J, the gap between germline ends came to 16 bases. CDR1 is GTSNPN and CDR2 is SVGIG in the germline V gene (reference sequence).

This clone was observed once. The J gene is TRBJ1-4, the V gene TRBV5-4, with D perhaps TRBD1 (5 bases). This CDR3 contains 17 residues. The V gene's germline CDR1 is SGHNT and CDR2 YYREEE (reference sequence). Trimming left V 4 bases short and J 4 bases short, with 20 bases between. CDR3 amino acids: CASSPEPGTVDNEKLFF. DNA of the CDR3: TGTGCCAGCAGCCCTGAGCCGGGGACCGTGGATAATGAAAAACTGTTTTTT.

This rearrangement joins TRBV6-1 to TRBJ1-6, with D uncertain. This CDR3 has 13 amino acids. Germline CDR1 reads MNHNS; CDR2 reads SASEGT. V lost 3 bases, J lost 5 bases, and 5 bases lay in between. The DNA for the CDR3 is TGTGCCAGCAGTGACTATGATAATTCACCCCTCCACTTT. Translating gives CASSDYDNSPLHF.

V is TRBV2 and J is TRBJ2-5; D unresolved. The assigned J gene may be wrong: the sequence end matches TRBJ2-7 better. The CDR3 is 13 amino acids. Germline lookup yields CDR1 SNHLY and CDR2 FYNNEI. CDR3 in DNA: TGTGCCAGCAGTGTTGAGAAGCTGAACGAGCAGTACTTC. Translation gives CASSVEKLNEQYF.

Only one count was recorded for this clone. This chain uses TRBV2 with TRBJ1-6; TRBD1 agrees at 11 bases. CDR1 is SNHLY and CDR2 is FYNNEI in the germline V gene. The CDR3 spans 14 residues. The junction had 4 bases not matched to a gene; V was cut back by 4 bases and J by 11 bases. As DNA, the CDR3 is TGTGCCAGCAGTGGGGGACAGGGGGTTCCACCCCTCCACTTT. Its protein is CASSGGQGVPPLHF.

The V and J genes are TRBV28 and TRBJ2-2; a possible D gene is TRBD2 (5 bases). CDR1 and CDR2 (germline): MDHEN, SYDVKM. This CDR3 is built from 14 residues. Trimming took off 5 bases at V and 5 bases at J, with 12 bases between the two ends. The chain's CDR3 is CASSPHPGTGELFF. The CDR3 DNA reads TGTGCCAGCAGTCCCCACCCGGGAACCGGGGAGCTGTTTTTT.

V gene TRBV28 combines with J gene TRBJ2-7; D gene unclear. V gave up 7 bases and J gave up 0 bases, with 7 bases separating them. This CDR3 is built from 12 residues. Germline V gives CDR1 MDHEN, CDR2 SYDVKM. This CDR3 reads CASNPSSYEQYF. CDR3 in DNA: TGTGCCAGCAACCCTAGCTCCTACGAGCAGTACTTC.

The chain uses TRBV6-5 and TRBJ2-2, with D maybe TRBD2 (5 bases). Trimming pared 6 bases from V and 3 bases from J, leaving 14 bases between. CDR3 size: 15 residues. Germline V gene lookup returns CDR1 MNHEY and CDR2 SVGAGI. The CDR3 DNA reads TGTGCCAGCAGCCTCGCCGGGGAGTACACCGGGGAGCTGTTTTTT. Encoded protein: CASSLAGEYTGELFF.

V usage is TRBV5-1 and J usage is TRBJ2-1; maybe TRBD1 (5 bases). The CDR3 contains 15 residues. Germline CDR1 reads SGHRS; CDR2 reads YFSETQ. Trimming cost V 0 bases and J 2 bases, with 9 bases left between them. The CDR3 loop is CASSLEQAPYNEQFF. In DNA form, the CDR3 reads TGCGCCAGCAGCTTGGAACAGGCTCCCTACAATGAGCAGTTCTTC.

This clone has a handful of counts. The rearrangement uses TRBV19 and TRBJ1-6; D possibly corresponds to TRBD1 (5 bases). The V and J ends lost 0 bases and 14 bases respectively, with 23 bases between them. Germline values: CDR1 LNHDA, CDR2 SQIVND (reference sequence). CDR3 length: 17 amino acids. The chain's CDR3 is CASSIDNSGHTHGALHF. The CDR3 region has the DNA TGTGCCAGTAGTATAGATAACTCGGGGCACACCCATGGGGCCCTCCACTTT.

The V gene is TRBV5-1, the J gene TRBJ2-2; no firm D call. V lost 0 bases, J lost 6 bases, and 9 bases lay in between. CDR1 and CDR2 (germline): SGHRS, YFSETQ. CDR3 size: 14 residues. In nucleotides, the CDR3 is TGCGCCAGCAGCTTGGAAGGGCAACCCGGGGAGCTGTTTTTT. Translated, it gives CASSLEGQPGELFF.

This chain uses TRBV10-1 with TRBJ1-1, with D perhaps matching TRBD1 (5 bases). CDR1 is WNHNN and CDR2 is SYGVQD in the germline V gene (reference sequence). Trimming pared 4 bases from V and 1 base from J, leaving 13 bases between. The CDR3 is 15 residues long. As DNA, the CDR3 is TGCGCCAGCAGTGGGGGGGGGTTCGGGAACACTGAAGCTTTCTTT. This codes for CASSGGGFGNTEAFF.

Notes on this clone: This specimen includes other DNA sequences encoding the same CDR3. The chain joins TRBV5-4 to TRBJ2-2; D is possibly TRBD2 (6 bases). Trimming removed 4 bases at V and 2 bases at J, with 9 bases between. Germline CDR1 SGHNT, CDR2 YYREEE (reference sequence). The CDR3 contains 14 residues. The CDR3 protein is CASSPGTNTGELFF. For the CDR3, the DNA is TGTGCCAGCAGCCCTGGGACTAACACCGGGGAGCTGTTTTTT.

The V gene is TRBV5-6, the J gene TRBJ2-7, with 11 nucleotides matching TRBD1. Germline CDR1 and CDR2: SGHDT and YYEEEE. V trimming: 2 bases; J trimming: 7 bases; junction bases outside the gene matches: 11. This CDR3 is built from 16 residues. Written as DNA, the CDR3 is TGTGCCAGCAGCTTAGACGCCGGGACAGGGGGTGGAGAGCAGTACTTC. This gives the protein CASSLDAGTGGGEQYF.

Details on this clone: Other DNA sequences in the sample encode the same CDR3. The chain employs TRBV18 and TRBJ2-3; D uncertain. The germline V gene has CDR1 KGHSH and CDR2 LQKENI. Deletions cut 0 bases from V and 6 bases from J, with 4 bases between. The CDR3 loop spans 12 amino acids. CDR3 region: CASSPPGDTQYF. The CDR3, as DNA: TGTGCCAGCTCACCACCAGGGGATACGCAGTATTTT.

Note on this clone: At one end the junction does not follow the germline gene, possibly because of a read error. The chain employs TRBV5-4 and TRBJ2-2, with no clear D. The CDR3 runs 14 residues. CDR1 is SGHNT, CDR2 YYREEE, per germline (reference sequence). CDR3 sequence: CASSLGWDTGELFF. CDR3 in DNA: TGTGCCAGCAGTTTGGGATGGGACACCGGGGAGCTGTTTTTT.

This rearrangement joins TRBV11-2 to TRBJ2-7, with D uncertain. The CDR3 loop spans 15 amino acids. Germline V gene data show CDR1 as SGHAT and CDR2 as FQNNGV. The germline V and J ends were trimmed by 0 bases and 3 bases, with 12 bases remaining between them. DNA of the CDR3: TGTGCCAGCAGCTTAGATCGGGCGATCTTCTACGAGCAGTACTTC. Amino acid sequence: CASSLDRAIFYEQYF. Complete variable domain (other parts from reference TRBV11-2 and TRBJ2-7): EAGVAQSPRYKIIEKRQSVAFWCNPISGHATLYWYQQILGQGPKLLIQFQNNGVVDDSQLPKDRFSAERLKGVDSTLKIQPAKLEDSAVYLCASSLDRAIFYEQYFGPGTRLTVT.

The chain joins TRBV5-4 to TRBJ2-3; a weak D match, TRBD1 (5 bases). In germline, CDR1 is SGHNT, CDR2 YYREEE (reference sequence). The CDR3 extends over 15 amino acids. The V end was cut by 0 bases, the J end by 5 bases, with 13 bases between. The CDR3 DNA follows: TGTGCCAGCAGCTTGGGGCAGGGTTGGAAAGATACGCAGTATTTT. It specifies CASSLGQGWKDTQYF. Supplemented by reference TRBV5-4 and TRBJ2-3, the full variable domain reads ETGVTQSPTHLIKTRGQQVTLRCSSQSGHNTVSWYQQALGQGPQFIFQYYREEENGRGNFPPRFSGLQFPNYSSELNVNALELDDSALYLCASSLGQGWKDTQYFGPGTRLTVL.

CDR3 sequence: CASSYGASTDTQYF. DNA for the CDR3: TGTGCCAGCAGCTATGGGGCAAGCACAGATACGCAGTATTTT. V usage is TRBV7-9 and J usage is TRBJ2-3; tentative D call: TRBD1 (5 bases). The CDR3 totals 14 residues. CDR1 and CDR2 from the germline V gene are SEHNR and FQNEAQ (reference sequence). The V end was cut by 4 bases, the J end by 0 bases, with 8 bases between.

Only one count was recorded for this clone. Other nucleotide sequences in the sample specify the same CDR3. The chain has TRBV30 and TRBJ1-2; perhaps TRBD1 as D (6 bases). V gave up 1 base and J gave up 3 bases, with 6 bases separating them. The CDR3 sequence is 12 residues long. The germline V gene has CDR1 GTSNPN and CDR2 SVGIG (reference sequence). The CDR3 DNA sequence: TGTGCCTGGAGTGGGACAGACTATGGCTACACCTTC. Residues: CAWSGTDYGYTF.

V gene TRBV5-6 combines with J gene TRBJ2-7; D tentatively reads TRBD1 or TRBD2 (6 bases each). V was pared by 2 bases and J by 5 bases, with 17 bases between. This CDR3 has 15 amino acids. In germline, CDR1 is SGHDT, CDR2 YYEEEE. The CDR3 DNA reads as TGTGCCAGCAGCTTCCCCGGGGGCCTGATGAACGAGCAGTACTTC. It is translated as CASSFPGGLMNEQYF.

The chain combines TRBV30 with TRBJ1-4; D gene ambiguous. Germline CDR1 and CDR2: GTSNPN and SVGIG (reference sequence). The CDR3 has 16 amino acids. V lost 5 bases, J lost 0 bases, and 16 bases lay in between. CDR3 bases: TGTGCCTGGTCTACCTACCCCTACCCAACTAATGAAAAACTGTTTTTT. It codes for CAWSTYPYPTNEKLFF.

The CDR3 loop is CASSLQGADGYTF. DNA for the CDR3: TGCGCCAGCAGCTTGCAGGGGGCGGATGGCTACACCTTC. V gene TRBV5-1 combines with J gene TRBJ1-2; 8 bases agree with TRBD1. This CDR3 contains 13 residues. V was pared by 1 base and J by 6 bases, with 2 bases of the junction left unmatched. Germline CDR1 is SGHRS and CDR2 is YFSETQ.

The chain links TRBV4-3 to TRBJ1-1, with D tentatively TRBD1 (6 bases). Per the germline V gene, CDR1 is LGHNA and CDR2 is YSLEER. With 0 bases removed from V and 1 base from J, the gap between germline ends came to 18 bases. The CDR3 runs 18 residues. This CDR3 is CASSQEEFGQRPNTEAFF. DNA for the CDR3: TGCGCCAGCAGCCAAGAGGAGTTTGGACAGCGGCCGAACACTGAAGCTTTCTTT.

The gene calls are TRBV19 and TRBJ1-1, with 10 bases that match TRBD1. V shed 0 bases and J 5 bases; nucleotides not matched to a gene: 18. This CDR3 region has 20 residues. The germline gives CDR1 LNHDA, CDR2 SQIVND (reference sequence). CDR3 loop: CASSIDAPTGTGAPRTEAFF. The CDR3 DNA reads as TGTGCCAGTAGTATAGATGCCCCTACCGGGACAGGGGCCCCTAGGACTGAAGCTTTCTTT.

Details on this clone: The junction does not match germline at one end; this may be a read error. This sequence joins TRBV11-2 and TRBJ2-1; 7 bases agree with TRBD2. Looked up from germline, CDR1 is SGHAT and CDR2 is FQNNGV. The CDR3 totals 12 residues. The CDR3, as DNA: TGTGCCAGCAGCGACCTGACTAGCACAACACTCTTC. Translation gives CASSDLTSTTLF.

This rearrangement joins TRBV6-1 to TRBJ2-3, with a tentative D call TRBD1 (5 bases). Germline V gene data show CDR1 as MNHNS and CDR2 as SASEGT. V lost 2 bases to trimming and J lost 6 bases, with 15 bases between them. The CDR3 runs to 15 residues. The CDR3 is CASSEHAGMWDTQYF. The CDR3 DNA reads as TGTGCCAGCAGTGAACACGCAGGGATGTGGGATACGCAGTATTTT.